This TCR beta chain was recovered during a study of beta chain features in type 1 diabetes. The isolated RNA, all of it, was reverse transcribed, so expressed TCRB transcripts were what got sequenced. The method was immunoSEQ multiplex PCR; TCRdb's version includes in-frame clones alone and lacks a portion of them. The data contain 150,000 to 190,000 clones, approximately 10% of them singletons. Per germline, CDR1 SGHTA and CDR2 FQGNSA. The CDR3 spans 17 residues. Trimming took off 4 bases at V and 6 bases at J, with 23 bases between the two ends. It was via CD45RO/CCR7/CD25/CD127/CD95/CD27 that CD4+ naive, central memory, regulatory and stem cell-like memory cells were sorted. This clone was recorded at least ten times.

The chain recombines TRBV7-2 with TRBJ2-3; D possibly matches TRBD1 or TRBD2 (5 bases each). This receptor was identified in a man aged 18 to 29 in good health. Sequenced: central memory CD4+ T cells from blood. Here the CDR3 reads CASSYPLGATLADTQYF. The DNA of the CDR3 is TGTGCCAGCAGCTATCCACTCGGGGCTACGTTGGCGGATACGCAGTATTTT.